The clone carrying this T cell receptor (beta chain) was recorded once. These data are taken from a study of cytomegalovirus exposure and HLA in healthy donors. TCRdb keeps only in-frame clones here, not all; method: immunoSEQ multiplex PCR. The sample lists tens of thousands of clones, 90% to 95% occurring once. Germline loops: CDR1 ENHRY, CDR2 SYGVKD. This CDR3 has 15 residues. V gave up 6 bases and J gave up 6 bases; unmatched junction bases: 14. This TCR was recovered from a woman aged 18-29 years in good health and CMV-seronegative. Sample: PBMCs. The V and J genes are TRBV10-3 and TRBJ2-7; 7 nucleotides match TRBD2. The CDR3 spells CAIRRGLGPGGEQYF. CDR3 bases: TGTGCCATCAGGAGAGGACTAGGCCCTGGAGGCGAGCAGTACTTC.